The clone carrying this TCR beta chain appeared many times. Its antigen is still unknown. Germline CDR1 LNHDA, CDR2 SQIVND (reference sequence). The CDR3 is 13 residues long. Trimming took off 9 bases at V and 4 bases at J, with 12 bases between the two ends. Unrecorded immune exposures were likely, despite nominal health at sampling. Amplification used 60 Vbeta primers and 13 Jbeta primers. Original analysis: A follow-up analysis tallied 65 million to 80 million unique TCR beta chains, roughly 11 million shared. TCRdb's copy holds only in-frame clones and misses some; the assay was immunoSEQ multiplex PCR. The V and J calls and clone size were taken over from that table, and D and trimming were inferred from the DNA. The sample shows about 210,000 clones, around 82% of them seen only once. The source of the sample is a study of cytomegalovirus exposure and HLA in healthy donors. Study observations and caveats: Productive status was seen about 87% or about 30% of the time for most TCR beta V segments in an earlier analysis.

The sequenced sample consisted of PBMCs. The rearrangement links TRBV19 to TRBJ1-4; D is possibly TRBD1 (5 bases). This receptor was obtained from a young woman in good health and CMV-seropositive. CDR3 protein: CARSGTHNEKLFF. The CDR3 nucleotides read TGTGCCAGATCCGGGACTCATAATGAAAAACTGTTTTTT.